The T cell receptor beta chain described here comes from a study of beta chain features in type 1 diabetes (dated by TCRdb to 2016 to 2019). For context, the study as a whole: Mean age, gender distribution, total cell number and subset yield did not differ between patients and healthy donors. Across all samples, roughly 110,000,000 sorted cells were examined, and cell number per subset correlated strongly with RNA yield. Whereas all 30 or so donors provided naive and central memory subsets, regulatory and stem cell-like memory subsets were isolated from just 8 patients and about 8 healthy donors. The study compared TCRB repertoires of sorted circulating CD4+ T cell subsets between recently diagnosed type 1 diabetes patients and matched healthy donors. On the study overall, not on this receptor specifically: In all four CD4+ subsets, TCRB CDR3 length was moderately but significantly shorter in type 1 diabetes patients. Only small numbers of individuals were included in the HLA sub-analyses, which left unresolved whether HLA type had any influence on TCRB rearrangement. Shorter templates might have been favored by PCR, but patient and control samples were amplified and corrected together, so both groups would have been affected equally by any skew. Because cDNA rather than genomic DNA was sequenced, highly expressing activated cells could have been over-represented, although no difference in activation and CD3 levels was found between groups. Fewer insertions and more nucleotide deletions at VDJ recombination sites were observed in patients with type 1 diabetes, implying thymic rearrangement abnormalities. The naive, central memory and regulatory TCRB repertoires appeared to resemble one another more closely among patients than among healthy donors.

The High Capacity cDNA Reverse Transcription Kit was used to reverse transcribe all of the isolated RNA, meaning that expressed TCRB transcripts were what got sequenced. Naive, central memory and regulatory T cell samples underwent deep immunoSEQ sequencing, averaging roughly 3.4 million total reads per sample. Sorted cells were lysed in RLT buffer and RNA was extracted with DNase-treated RNeasy Micro or Mini kits, depending on cell number. Each cell subset was processed separately to prevent cross-contamination, with patient and healthy donor samples processed together. TCRB sequences were amplified from cDNA with the immunoSEQ multiplex PCR, producing 87-bp fragments spanning the CDR3 region. Amplicons were sequenced on the Illumina HiSeq platform. In the paper's pipeline: Synthetic template baselines were used to correct PCR bias computationally, reads within Hamming distance 2 were collapsed together, and singletons that could not be merged were discarded. Reads were aligned to IMGT to assign V, D and J genes, CDR3 length, and insertions or deletions at six rearrangement sites. Within each subset, clonotype counts were normalized to sorted cell number, after which true diversity and Gini coefficients were computed with the tcR R package. The overlap coefficient, calculated on TCRB nucleotide sequences, was used to quantify repertoire sharing. In TCRdb, the immuneACCESS table is reduced to in-frame sequences with V and J assigned. These tables do not hold every clone; where another copy was compared, an unresolved V gene accounts for under half, and the others remain unexplained. For V, J and clone size, that table is used; D and trimming come from the DNA. The sample profile shows 300,000 to 400,000 clones; 9.3% of them were found once. In total, the top ten clones hold roughly 1% of the sample.

This clone has more than one count but fewer than ten. Its antigen target is currently unknown. Base quality data are lacking; no much larger clone is found one base away. The CDR3 holds 15 amino acids from the cysteine to the phenylalanine. CDR3 DNA is the only sequence kept; it has 45 bases, read in frame from the first base. The germline V gene supplies CDR1 SNHLY and CDR2 FYNNEI. V ends up 3 bases short and J 7 bases short, with an unmatched junction base count of 9. Each donor gave one peripheral blood draw, averaging approximately 120 mL, which was collected into heparinised tubes. Naive, central memory, regulatory and stem cell-like memory CD4+ T cells were sorted on a BD FACSAria II using a panel including CD45RO, CCR7, CD25, CD127, CD95 and CD27. A purity above 98% was achieved for all sorted populations. PBMCs were isolated immediately by Lymphoprep density gradient centrifugation and stained directly without culture. So that batch effects would be minimized, each experiment stained and sorted samples in pairs, pairing one healthy donor with one patient.

The receptor was isolated from a man younger than 45 with type 1 diabetes. The rearrangement joined TRBV2 to TRBJ1-5; 7 of the junction bases match TRBD1. The sample comprised central memory CD4+ T cells from blood. CDR3 loop: CASSERGQIHQPQHF. In nucleotides, the sequence is TGTGCCAGCAGTGAGAGGGGACAGATTCACCAGCCCCAGCATTTT.